This TCR beta chain is drawn from a study of blood T cell repertoires in COVID-19. In the study overall: Spain, Italy and the United States supplied samples that represented acute and convalescent COVID-19.

This clone was observed a few times. In the study's own analysis: Scientists estimated how many nucleated cells there were by amplifying reference gene primers. Measured with immunoSEQ multiplex PCR; TCRdb has only the in-frame clones, and not every one. V and J calls and clone size are copied from that table; D and trimming were computed from the DNA. This sample yields over 200,000 clones, of which 75% to 90% are seen a single time; around 5.4% belongs to the top ten. The CDR3 contains 12 residues. V was pared by 5 bases and J by 7 bases, with 9 bases between. Germline V gene data show CDR1 as SGHTA and CDR2 as FQGNSA.

The TCR was taken from a human donor in a cohort sampled during active COVID-19. Sequencing was done on a sample of peripheral blood. The V gene is TRBV7-2, the J gene TRBJ2-1; D might be TRBD2 (5 bases). The CDR3 sequence is CASSKRGNEQFF. CDR3 in DNA: TGTGCCAGCAGCAAAAGAGGGAATGAGCAGTTCTTC.